The present T cell receptor (beta chain) was sequenced within a study of T cell responses to AZD1222 COVID-19 vaccine. Overall study results and limits: Donors were largely white British and mainly female; clonal diversity was possibly underestimated.

The repertoire was sequenced with immunoSEQ multiplex PCR; TCRdb's copy has only in-frame clones and lacks some. The sample has around 130,000 clones, approximately 83% seen once. After removal of 1 base from V and 9 bases from J, the junction contained 6 bases not matched to a gene. Germline CDR1 and CDR2: KGHDR and SFDVKD. This CDR3 region has 16 residues. Details on this clone: Its antigen is not known.

The V gene is TRBV24-1, the J gene TRBJ2-1; 12 nucleotides match TRBD2. The sequencing here drew on peripheral blood, taken on day 0 of AZD1222 vaccination. This clonotype was sampled from an adult in good health. DNA for the CDR3: TGTGCCACCAGTGATTTCACTAGCGGGAGGTATCTTGAGCAGTTCTTC. Its translation is CATSDFTSGRYLEQFF.